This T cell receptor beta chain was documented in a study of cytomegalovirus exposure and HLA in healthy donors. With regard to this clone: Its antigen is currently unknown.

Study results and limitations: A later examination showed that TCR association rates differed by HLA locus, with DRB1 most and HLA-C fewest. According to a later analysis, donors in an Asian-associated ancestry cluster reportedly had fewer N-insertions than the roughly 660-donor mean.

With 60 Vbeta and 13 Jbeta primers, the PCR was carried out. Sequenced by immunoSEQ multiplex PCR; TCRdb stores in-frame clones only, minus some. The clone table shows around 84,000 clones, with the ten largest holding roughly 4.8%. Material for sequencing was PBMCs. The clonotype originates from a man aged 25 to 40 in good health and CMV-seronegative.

The CDR3 DNA follows: TGCAGCGCCGACAGGGTTCGAGAGACCCAGTACTTC. Encoded protein: CSADRVRETQYF. The V call is TRBV29-1, the J call TRBJ2-5, with 7 bases aligning to TRBD1. The trim removed 7 bases at V and 4 bases at J, leaving 6 bases unmatched. CDR3 length: 12 residues. CDR1 is SQVTM, CDR2 ANQGSEA, per germline.